The rows below give T cell receptor beta chains drawn from one sample of a study of CD8+ T cells in alopecia areata. Data came from immunoSEQ multiplex PCR; TCRdb stores just in-frame clones and leaves some out. The table lists roughly 170,000 clones, 50% to 60% of them singletons. The input for sequencing was CD4+ T cells sorted from blood, taken at week 0. The source of these receptors is a human donor with alopecia areata. Each CDR3 is given with its conserved first and last residue. D genes are given only for firm matches. Some rows have no size entry. The others give once, few or many, or a class for an expanded clone.

D	V	J	size	CDR3	DNA
.	TRBV30	TRBJ1-1	.	CAWKRGAKEAFF	TGTGCCTGGAAGCGTGGGGCTAAGGAAGCTTTCTTT
.	TRBV7-2	TRBJ2-1	few	CASSLSSNNEQFF	TGTGCCAGCAGCTTGTCCAGCAACAATGAGCAGTTCTTC
.	TRBV4-1	TRBJ2-5	.	CASSQASGGTSAGIQYF	TGCGCCAGCAGCCAAGCCTCCGGGGGCACCTCCGCCGGTATCCAGTACTTC
TRBD1	TRBV15	TRBJ1-1	few	CATSREQGGTEAFF	TGTGCCACCAGCAGAGAGCAGGGGGGAACTGAAGCTTTCTTT
TRBD1	TRBV11-2	TRBJ1-1	.	CASSETRGGTEKNTEAFF	TGTGCCAGCAGCGAGACTCGAGGGGGGACAGAAAAGAACACTGAAGCTTTCTTT
.	TRBV30	TRBJ2-4	once	CAWAALAWGKNIQYF	TGTGCCTGGGCCGCTCTAGCATGGGGCAAAAACATTCAGTACTTC
.	TRBV6-1	TRBJ2-2	few	CASSEWAGGELFF	TGTGCCAGCAGTGAATGGGCGGGCGGGGAGCTGTTTTTT
TRBD1	TRBV4-1	TRBJ1-1	.	CASSQDDWGQGNTEAFF	TGCGCCAGCAGCCAAGATGATTGGGGACAGGGGAACACTGAAGCTTTCTTT
.	TRBV9	TRBJ2-3	.	CASSVRVGDTQYF	TGTGCCAGCAGCGTTAGGGTTGGAGATACGCAGTATTTT
TRBD1	TRBV29-1	TRBJ2-2	.	CSVPGQGSTGELFF	TGCAGCGTACCCGGACAGGGGAGCACCGGGGAGCTGTTTTTT
.	TRBV5-6	TRBJ2-3	.	CASSLAGSRDTQYF	TGTGCCAGCAGCTTGGCCGGGTCTAGAGATACGCAGTATTTT
TRBD1	TRBV29-1	TRBJ2-7	.	CSVEEGQGVYEQYF	TGCAGCGTTGAAGAGGGGCAGGGGGTATACGAGCAGTACTTC
.	TRBV9	TRBJ2-5	once	CASSVGGTVETQYF	TGTGCCAGCAGCGTGGGGGGGACAGTAGAGACCCAGTACTTC
.	TRBV2	TRBJ2-7	.	CASIGSYEQYF	TGTGCCAGCATCGGCTCCTACGAGCAGTACTTC
.	TRBV9	TRBJ1-2	.	CASSMTGGRGGYTF	TGTGCCAGCAGCATGACCGGGGGACGCGGTGGCTACACCTTC
.	TRBV30	TRBJ1-2	.	CAWSDNYGYTF	TGTGCCTGGAGTGATAACTATGGCTACACCTTC
.	TRBV6-1	TRBJ2-7	many	CASQPQVTYEQYF	TGTGCCAGCCAGCCCCAGGTGACGTACGAGCAGTACTTC
.	TRBV29-1	TRBJ1-2	.	CSVAPGGRNYGYTF	TGCAGCGTCGCCCCGGGAGGTAGAAACTATGGCTACACCTTC
.	TRBV5-1	TRBJ2-3	few	CASSLDGVPTDTQYF	TGCGCCAGCAGCTTGGACGGGGTCCCCACAGATACGCAGTATTTT